This entry concerns a single TCR beta chain. Its antigen remains unknown. Naive CD8 T cell sorting was performed on the CD8+CD4-CCR7+CD45RA+ phenotype. This entry belongs to a study of molecular identifiers for immune sequencing clone quantification. The CDR3 consists of 16 residues. The V end lost 4 bases, the J end lost 6 bases, and 19 bases lay between the germline ends. In germline, CDR1 is SGHAT, CDR2 FQNNGV. Overall study results and limits: Amid 940,000 or so naive cells, spiked Jurkat TCR RNA from one cell was reportedly still detectable. Effector cells kept over 97% of their molecules in clones above 20 RNA copies, while naive cells kept under 1% there.

With listed TCR primers and previously described methods, bulk TCR libraries were prepared. TCRdb analysed the PCR reads with MiXCR anew, one entry per CDR3 protein. The sample lists under 600,000 distinct CDR3 sequences, about a quarter seen once, with 0.7% to 0.9% in the top ten. This chain links TRBV11-2 with TRBJ2-1; tentative D call: TRBD1 (7 bases). The TCR comes from a human donor in good health. Some libraries in this study had Jurkat cell RNA spiked in. Sequenced: naive CD8+ T cells from blood, with Jurkat cell RNA spiked in. Subset indicated: FACS-sorted CD8+CD4-CCR7+CD45RA+ naive T cells. The CDR3 region has the DNA TGTGCCAGCAGCTCTAGCGCAGGGGGAGTAGGCAATGAGCAGTTCTTC. Encoded protein: CASSSSAGGVGNEQFF.